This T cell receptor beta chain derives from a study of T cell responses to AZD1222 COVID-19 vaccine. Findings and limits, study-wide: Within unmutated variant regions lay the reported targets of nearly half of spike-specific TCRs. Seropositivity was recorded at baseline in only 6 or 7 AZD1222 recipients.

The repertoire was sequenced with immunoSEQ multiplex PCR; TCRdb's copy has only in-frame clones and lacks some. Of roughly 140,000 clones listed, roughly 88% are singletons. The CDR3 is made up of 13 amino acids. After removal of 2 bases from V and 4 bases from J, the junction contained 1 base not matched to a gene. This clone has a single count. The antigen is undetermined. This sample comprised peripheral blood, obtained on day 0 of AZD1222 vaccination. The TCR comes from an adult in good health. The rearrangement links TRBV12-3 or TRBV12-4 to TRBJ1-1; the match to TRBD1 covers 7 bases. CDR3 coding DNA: TGTGCCAGCAGTTTAAAGGGGGCCACTGAAGCTTTCTTT. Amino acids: CASSLKGATEAFF.